The clone carrying this T cell receptor beta chain is labeled medium-sized (0.01 to 0.1%) based on frequency. Its antigen remains unidentified. The germline gives CDR1 LNHDA, CDR2 SQIVND (reference sequence). This CDR3 has 14 amino acids. One tube held mixed TRB-A and TRB-B primer pools for touch-down PCR. With the multiplex PCR reads reprocessed, TCRdb shows one record per CDR3 protein and no DNA. Its clone listing holds some 1,200 distinct CDR3 sequences. TRB was amplified from approximately 250 ng of peripheral blood genomic DNA per sample. The data stem from a study of T cell clusters in autoimmune cytopenias. The study, taken as a whole, reports: No cluster-lack signature appeared between secondary cytopenia and chronic lymphocytic leukemia patients, apparently due to lymphoma masking.

This chain links TRBV19 with TRBJ2-3; TCRdb proposes TRBD1, but this gene call is untestable without DNA. The sequencing input was peripheral blood. The clonotype originates from a human donor with an autoimmune cytopenia or autoimmune hepatitis (not recorded which). The CDR3 here is CASSPTGGLNTQYF.